This T cell receptor (beta chain) comes out of a study of blood T cell repertoires in COVID-19 (dated by TCRdb to about 2020). Study-wide context: Samples covering the acute and convalescent phases of COVID-19 were provided by collaborators in the United States, Italy and Spain. The material from the prospective study consisted of cDNA or gDNA derived from T cells, B-cell-depleted T cells, or PBMCs. The dataset comprised deeply sampled blood TCRbeta repertoires from subjects exposed to, actively infected with, or recovered from COVID-19. The repertoires were released in a freely available public database meant as a resource for research on the immune response to SARS-CoV-2. The samples were drawn from the first 160 participants of the ongoing ImmuneRACE study and from 950 to 1,500 subjects provided by 6 global collaborators. Nearly every sample came with metadata listing a de-identified subject ID, COVID-19 status, age in years and sex. Where available, HLA class I and class II types were obtained from metadata supplied by the sample provider rather than from assay-based typing.

Samples from volunteer blood donors who had recovered from COVID-19 were contributed by a second Seattle source. Whole blood was collected in K2EDTA tubes by collaborating institutions according to the institutions' own protocols. For TCRbeta analysis, collaborator samples were shipped as frozen whole blood, as isolated PBMCs, or as DNA extracted from either sample type. From its cysteine to its phenylalanine, the CDR3 spans 15 amino acids. Here the CDR3 DNA is all that survives: 45 bases in frame from base 1. The germline V gene gives CDR1 as KGHSH and CDR2 as LQKENI. Relative to germline, V is 0 bases shorter and J is 2 bases shorter, with 11 bases between their ends. TCRbeta CDR3 regions were amplified from genomic DNA using the immunoSEQ Assay, a bias-controlled multiplex PCR. In the original analysis: The number of nucleated cells in each sample was estimated from the amplification of reference gene primers within the assay. Sequence reads were collapsed and filtered to measure the absolute abundance of every unique TCRbeta CDR3 rearrangement. Productive Simpson clonality was computed per sample as the square root of Simpson's diversity index over productive rearrangements. The table was pulled from immuneACCESS by TCRdb, which kept in-frame rearrangements only. Such tables lose some clones; where checked, under half of the loss comes from unresolved V genes, and the rest has no known cause. V and J calls and clone size are copied from that table; D and trimming were computed from the DNA. Within this sample are fewer than 200,000 clones, with nearly 90% of them counted one time only. The top ten clones comprise under 2% of the sample.

Comment on this clone: What this receptor recognizes is not known. No much larger clone is present one base from it, and per-base qualities are unavailable.

On the study overall, not on this receptor specifically: The quantity of clinical and demographic metadata differed by source and by participant and was supplied without curation.

The origin of this receptor is a man aged 18 to 29 who had recovered from COVID-19. The chain employs TRBV18 and TRBJ2-7; TRBD1 is a weak D gene call, 6 bases matching. Sequences were obtained from peripheral blood. The nucleotide sequence is TGTGCCAGCTCACCACCTGGACAGTCTACCTACGAGCAGTACTTC. This gives the protein CASSPPGQSTYEQYF.